This is a list of T cell receptor beta chains from one sample in a study of T-cell reconstitution after alpha-beta-depleted transplantation in children. Each CDR3 protein gets one entry after TCRdb re-called the PCR reads with MiXCR. The sample records some 130,000 distinct CDR3 sequences, 9.5% to 10% being singletons. Source: PBMCs, mostly from graft donor cells, taken 180 days after TCRalphabeta/CD19-depleted stem cell transplant. The receptor set was obtained from a girl under three years old who had a stem cell transplant for combined immunodeficiency, so the T cells may come from the graft donor. Each CDR3 is given with its conserved first and last residue. D genes are given only for firm matches. Clone sizes are given selectively: once, few, many, or a class where the clone is expanded.

v_call: TRBV28
j_call: TRBJ2-7
clone_size: NA
d_call: NA
cdr3_nt: TGTGCCAGCAGCAAAGTAGAGGGTATAGGGGAGCAGTACTTC
cdr3_aa: CASSKVEGIGEQYF

v_call: TRBV12-3/TRBV12-4
j_call: TRBJ2-1
clone_size: few
d_call: NA
cdr3_nt: TGTGCCAGCAGTTTCAGCAGGGTAGGTGAGCAGTTCTTC
cdr3_aa: CASSFSRVGEQFF

v_call: TRBV28
j_call: TRBJ1-2
clone_size: NA
d_call: TRBD1
cdr3_nt: TGTGCCAGCAGGGGGGGACAGGGTGACTATGGCTACACCTTC
cdr3_aa: CASRGGQGDYGYTF

v_call: TRBV12-3/TRBV12-4
j_call: TRBJ2-3
clone_size: NA
d_call: NA
cdr3_nt: TGTGCCAGCAGTTTCGGGGGGACACTTATGACAGATACGCAGTATTTT
cdr3_aa: CASSFGGTLMTDTQYF

v_call: TRBV20-1
j_call: TRBJ1-5
clone_size: NA
d_call: NA
cdr3_nt: TGCAGTGCTAGACCCTCCCACCAGCCCCAGCATTTT
cdr3_aa: CSARPSHQPQHF

v_call: TRBV4-2
j_call: TRBJ2-7
clone_size: NA
d_call: TRBD1
cdr3_nt: TGTGCCAGCAGCCAAGAGAGGACAGGGGGGTTCACCTACGAGCAGTACTTC
cdr3_aa: CASSQERTGGFTYEQYF

v_call: TRBV10-3
j_call: TRBJ2-5
clone_size: NA
d_call: NA
cdr3_nt: TGTGCCATCAGTGAGCCGGACCGCGGGGAGACCCAGTACTTC
cdr3_aa: CAISEPDRGETQYF

v_call: TRBV27
j_call: TRBJ2-7
clone_size: many
d_call: NA
cdr3_nt: TGTGCCAGCAGTTCGATCGACGAGCAGTACTTC
cdr3_aa: CASSSIDEQYF

v_call: TRBV10-3
j_call: TRBJ2-3
clone_size: NA
d_call: TRBD2
cdr3_nt: TGTGCCATCATGAGGGGTTCGACTAGCGGGACAGATACGCAGTATTTT
cdr3_aa: CAIMRGSTSGTDTQYF

v_call: TRBV18
j_call: TRBJ2-7
clone_size: NA
d_call: TRBD1
cdr3_nt: TGTGCCAGCTCACCAGAGGCCCCCGGGACAGGACCCTACGAGCAGTACTTC
cdr3_aa: CASSPEAPGTGPYEQYF

v_call: TRBV14
j_call: TRBJ1-1
clone_size: few
d_call: NA
cdr3_nt: TGTGCCAGCAGCCAAGGAGACTTGGGAGGAACTGAAGCTTTCTTT
cdr3_aa: CASSQGDLGGTEAFF

v_call: TRBV10-3
j_call: TRBJ2-5
clone_size: few
d_call: TRBD2
cdr3_nt: TGTGCCATCAGTACAACTAGCGGGGGGACTGAAGGGGGAGAGACCCAGTACTTC
cdr3_aa: CAISTTSGGTEGGETQYF

v_call: TRBV6-5
j_call: TRBJ1-5
clone_size: many
d_call: TRBD1
cdr3_nt: TGTGCCAGCAGCATACAGGGGGGAGGTCAGCCCCAGCATTTT
cdr3_aa: CASSIQGGGQPQHF

v_call: TRBV11-1
j_call: TRBJ2-7
clone_size: few
d_call: NA
cdr3_nt: TGTGCCAGCAGCTTATCCTCACGGGCGGGTGAGCAGTACTTC
cdr3_aa: CASSLSSRAGEQYF

v_call: TRBV5-4
j_call: TRBJ2-5
clone_size: NA
d_call: TRBD2
cdr3_nt: TGTGCCAGCAGTTTGGGGGGGAGGACCCAAGAGACCCAGTACTTC
cdr3_aa: CASSLGGRTQETQYF

v_call: TRBV12-3/TRBV12-4
j_call: TRBJ2-7
clone_size: few
d_call: NA
cdr3_nt: TGTGCCAGCAGTTTCGGACAGCCGTCAGCCTACGAGCAGTACTTC
cdr3_aa: CASSFGQPSAYEQYF

v_call: TRBV5-1
j_call: TRBJ2-5
clone_size: few
d_call: TRBD2
cdr3_nt: TGCGCCAGCAGCTTTGTAGCGGGGCAGGGAGAGACCCAGTACTTC
cdr3_aa: CASSFVAGQGETQYF

v_call: TRBV5-1
j_call: TRBJ2-1
clone_size: NA
d_call: NA
cdr3_nt: TGCGCCAGCAGCATCAGCGGATACAATGAGCAGTTCTTC
cdr3_aa: CASSISGYNEQFF

v_call: TRBV27
j_call: TRBJ1-6
clone_size: NA
d_call: NA
cdr3_nt: TGTGCCAGCAGCCTCATCCAGGGAGGGAATTCACCCCTCCACTTT
cdr3_aa: CASSLIQGGNSPLHF

v_call: TRBV7-2
j_call: TRBJ1-2
clone_size: few
d_call: TRBD1
cdr3_nt: TGTGCCAGCAGCTTAGAACAGGGGAACTATGGCTACACCTTC
cdr3_aa: CASSLEQGNYGYTF

v_call: TRBV12-3/TRBV12-4
j_call: TRBJ2-2
clone_size: NA
d_call: TRBD1
cdr3_nt: TGTGCCAGCAGTTTGATCCGTCCCGGGACAGGACGATCCGGGGAGCTGTTTTTT
cdr3_aa: CASSLIRPGTGRSGELFF

v_call: TRBV29-1
j_call: TRBJ2-2
clone_size: few
d_call: NA
cdr3_nt: TGCAGCGTATGGGGGGACAGCGTGGCCACCGGGGAGCTGTTTTTT
cdr3_aa: CSVWGDSVATGELFF

v_call: TRBV20-1
j_call: TRBJ2-1
clone_size: few
d_call: TRBD2
cdr3_nt: TGCAGTGCAAGGACCGGGACTAGGAGGCATGAGCAGTTCTTC
cdr3_aa: CSARTGTRRHEQFF

v_call: TRBV6-2/TRBV6-3
j_call: TRBJ2-6
clone_size: NA
d_call: NA
cdr3_nt: TGTGCCAGCGTTCGGCCGACCGGGGCTCGCTCTGGGGCCAACGTCCTGACTTTC
cdr3_aa: CASVRPTGARSGANVLTF

v_call: TRBV20-1
j_call: TRBJ1-1
clone_size: NA
d_call: NA
cdr3_nt: TGCAGTGCTAGAGGCCATGGGCGGGGCCCAATGAACACTGAAGCTTTCTTT
cdr3_aa: CSARGHGRGPMNTEAFF

v_call: TRBV5-1
j_call: TRBJ2-7
clone_size: NA
d_call: NA
cdr3_nt: TGCGCCAGCAGCTCCCCCGGGGCCGGAGAGCAGTACTTC
cdr3_aa: CASSSPGAGEQYF

v_call: TRBV5-1
j_call: TRBJ2-5
clone_size: few
d_call: NA
cdr3_nt: TGCGCCAGCAGCTTGGACGATCAAGAGACCCAGTACTTC
cdr3_aa: CASSLDDQETQYF

v_call: TRBV4-3
j_call: TRBJ2-1
clone_size: few
d_call: NA
cdr3_nt: TGCGCCAGCAGCCAATGGGGAAGGGGGGCGGGCTACAATGAGCAGTTCTTC
cdr3_aa: CASSQWGRGAGYNEQFF

v_call: TRBV5-1
j_call: TRBJ2-1
clone_size: NA
d_call: NA
cdr3_nt: TGCGCCAGCAGCCCCCAGCCCTTCCGCAATGAGCAGTTCTTC
cdr3_aa: CASSPQPFRNEQFF

v_call: TRBV12-3/TRBV12-4
j_call: TRBJ2-7
clone_size: NA
d_call: NA
cdr3_nt: TGTGCCAGCAGCCTCTTAGCCTACGAGCAGTACTTC
cdr3_aa: CASSLLAYEQYF

v_call: TRBV5-5
j_call: TRBJ2-5
clone_size: NA
d_call: TRBD2
cdr3_nt: TGTGCCAGCAGCAGTCTAGCGGGAAGGCTCCAAGAGACCCAGTACTTC
cdr3_aa: CASSSLAGRLQETQYF

v_call: TRBV28
j_call: TRBJ2-7
clone_size: NA
d_call: NA
cdr3_nt: TGTGCCAGCAGTACCCTCCGGGGACCCTCCTACGAGCAGTACTTC
cdr3_aa: CASSTLRGPSYEQYF

v_call: TRBV12-3/TRBV12-4
j_call: TRBJ2-7
clone_size: few
d_call: TRBD2
cdr3_nt: TGTGCCAGCAGCCGGACTAGCGCGGGCTCCTACGAGCAGTACTTC
cdr3_aa: CASSRTSAGSYEQYF

v_call: TRBV15
j_call: TRBJ2-1
clone_size: NA
d_call: TRBD2
cdr3_nt: TGTGCCACCAGCAGAGGGACTAGCGGGAACCGCAATGAGCAGTTCTTC
cdr3_aa: CATSRGTSGNRNEQFF

v_call: TRBV5-1
j_call: TRBJ2-7
clone_size: NA
d_call: TRBD1
cdr3_nt: TGCGCCAGCAGCTTGCGGGGACAGGGAAGGGAGCAGTACTTC
cdr3_aa: CASSLRGQGREQYF

v_call: TRBV6-1
j_call: TRBJ2-6
clone_size: NA
d_call: NA
cdr3_nt: TGTGCCAGCAGTGGGAGGGGTTCTGGGGCCAACGTCCTGACTTTC
cdr3_aa: CASSGRGSGANVLTF

v_call: TRBV25-1
j_call: TRBJ1-1
clone_size: NA
d_call: NA
cdr3_nt: TGTGCCGGCAGTGTGGGGTGTGGCGCTGAAGCTTTCTTT
cdr3_aa: CAGSVGCGAEAFF

v_call: TRBV5-1
j_call: TRBJ2-3
clone_size: many
d_call: TRBD1
cdr3_nt: TGCGCCAGCAGCTTGGACAGGGGGCTGACAGATACGCAGTATTTT
cdr3_aa: CASSLDRGLTDTQYF

v_call: TRBV5-6
j_call: TRBJ1-1
clone_size: NA
d_call: NA
cdr3_nt: TGTGCCAGCAGCTCCCTGGCGGCTGACAGGAACACTGAAGCTTTCTTT
cdr3_aa: CASSSLAADRNTEAFF

v_call: TRBV12-3/TRBV12-4
j_call: TRBJ2-3
clone_size: few
d_call: NA
cdr3_nt: TGTGCCAGCAGTTTTGTTCTAGTGGCAGATACGCAGTATTTT
cdr3_aa: CASSFVLVADTQYF

v_call: TRBV11-2
j_call: TRBJ2-2
clone_size: many
d_call: NA
cdr3_nt: TGTGCCAGCAGCCAAAGGTCGCAGTCCGGGGAGCTGTTTTTT
cdr3_aa: CASSQRSQSGELFF